The 21 T cell receptor beta chains presented below share a single source sample, sequenced in a study of T cell responses to AZD1222 COVID-19 vaccine. TCRdb's table, derived via immunoSEQ multiplex PCR, lists solely in-frame clones and lacks some. The sample carries about 190,000 clones, just over 90% recorded once. The starting material was peripheral blood, obtained on day 0 of AZD1222 vaccination. The receptors were sampled from an adult in good health.

J is TRBJ2-7 and V is TRBV9; no clear D. Germline-derived CDR1 and CDR2 are SGDLS and YYNGEE. The V gene lost 2 bases and the J gene lost 1 base, with 10 bases spanning the gap. The CDR3 has 14 amino acids. CDR3 region: CASSVAGRSYEQYF. DNA for the CDR3: TGTGCCAGCAGCGTGGCAGGCAGATCCTACGAGCAGTACTTC.

This chain uses TRBV18 with TRBJ2-1; D remains ambiguous. The germline V gene encodes CDR1 KGHSH and CDR2 LQKENI. V was clipped by 1 base and J by 3 bases, with 4 bases between them. The CDR3 consists of 13 residues. CDR3 sequence reads: CASSPRDYNEQFF. CDR3 DNA: TGTGCCAGCTCACCACGGGACTACAATGAGCAGTTCTTC.

This clone was seen a handful of times. The rearrangement uses TRBV9 and TRBJ1-2; TRBD1 aligns across 8 bases. The V gene's germline CDR1 is SGDLS and CDR2 YYNGEE. After removal of 3 bases from V and 7 bases from J, the junction contained 14 bases not matched to a gene. The CDR3 contains 16 residues. In nucleotides, the CDR3 is TGTGCCAGCAGCGCCCATTCGACAGGGGTGGGAAGTGGCTACACCTTC. This gives the protein CASSAHSTGVGSGYTF. The full variable domain, its missing parts supplied by reference TRBV9 and TRBJ1-2, is DSGVTQTPKHLITATGQRVTLRCSPRSGDLSVYWYQQSLDQGLQFLIQYYNGEERAKGNILERFSAQQFPDLHSELNLSSLELGDSALYFCASSAHSTGVGSGYTFGSGTRLTVV.

Notes on this clone: Relative to the germline gene, one junction end is altered; a read error may explain this. The rearrangement joins TRBV18 to TRBJ1-2; TRBD1 matches 7 bases. This CDR3 is built from 13 residues. CDR1 KGHSH and CDR2 LQKENI come from the germline V gene. CDR3 loop: CASSPQGIYGYTF. CDR3 bases: TGTGCCAGCTCTCCACAGGGGATCTATGGCTACACCTTC. Variable domain in full (rest from reference TRBV18 and TRBJ1-2): NAGVMQNPRHLVRRRGQEARLRCSPMKGHSHVYWYRQLPEEGLKFMVYLQKENIIDESGMPKERFSAEFPKEGPSILRIQQVVRGDSAAYFCASSPQGIYGYTFGSGTRLTVV.

V is TRBV19 and J is TRBJ2-1, with TRBD2 matching 15 bases. The V gene end was trimmed by 5 bases and the J gene end by 11 bases; junction bases not matched to a gene: 13. Germline V gives CDR1 LNHDA, CDR2 SQIVND (reference sequence). This CDR3 is 17 amino acids long. The CDR3 nucleotides read TGTGCCAGTAGTGCAAAAGGACTAGCGGGAGGGTCGAAAAAGCAGTTCTTC. Encoded protein: CASSAKGLAGGSKKQFF.

The sample holds a few counts of this clone. The chain carries TRBV10-3 and TRBJ2-3; 7 bases are a match to TRBD1. Germline trimming cut 2 bases from V and 3 bases from J; bases unmatched to any gene: 2. This CDR3 has 14 residues. CDR1 is ENHRY and CDR2 is SYGVKD in the germline V gene. CDR3 nucleotide sequence: TGTGCCATCAGTGAGGACAGGGAAACAGATACGCAGTATTTT. It codes for CAISEDRETDTQYF.

This clone was counted a single time. The chain employs TRBV10-3 and TRBJ2-7; TRBD2 might be the D (6 bases). Trimming took off 0 bases at V and 5 bases at J, with 23 bases between the two ends. The CDR3 is 18 residues long. Germline V CDR1 and CDR2: ENHRY, SYGVKD. The CDR3 nucleotides read TGTGCCATCAGTGAGTCGATTTGGGCGGCTCTTAGCGGTGACGAGCAGTACTTC. Its protein product is CAISESIWAALSGDEQYF.

The gene calls are TRBV7-2 and TRBJ1-3; 7 nucleotides agree with TRBD1. CDR3 length equals 15 residues. The V gene's germline CDR1 is SGHTA and CDR2 FQGNSA. V trimming: 0 bases; J trimming: 4 bases; junction bases outside the gene matches: 3. The CDR3 DNA reads as TGTGCCAGCAGCTTAGCGATAGGGGGCGGAAACACCATATATTTT. Residues: CASSLAIGGGNTIYF.

The chain links TRBV9 to TRBJ2-7, with D perhaps being TRBD1 or TRBD2 (6 bases each). Germline V lookup: CDR1 SGDLS, CDR2 YYNGEE. This CDR3 contains 13 residues. V gave up 0 bases and J gave up 5 bases, with 9 bases separating them. The CDR3 DNA reads TGTGCCAGCAGCGTAGGGGGGGCCGACGAGCAGTACTTC. Protein sequence: CASSVGGADEQYF.

The CDR3 is CASSLAGQGSYNSPLHF. CDR3 nucleotides: TGCGCCAGCAGCTTGGCGGGACAGGGGTCCTATAATTCACCCCTCCACTTT. This sequence joins TRBV5-1 and TRBJ1-6, with TRBD1 matching 10 bases. The length of the CDR3 is 17 residues. The J segment lost 1 base and the V segment lost 0 bases, leaving 1 base of the junction unmatched. The germline CDR1 and CDR2 sequences are SGHRS and YFSETQ.

V is TRBV9 and J is TRBJ2-3; the D is unclear. Between the trimmed V and J ends, which lost 2 bases and 1 base, there was a span of 11 bases. CDR1 SGDLS and CDR2 YYNGEE come from the germline V gene. The CDR3 has 15 amino acids. CDR3 region: CASSVRYGGTDTQYF. The CDR3 DNA reads as TGTGCCAGCAGCGTCAGATATGGGGGCACAGATACGCAGTATTTT.

This clone was seen more than once but under ten times. The J gene is TRBJ2-7, the V gene TRBV11-2; 12 bases map to TRBD1. V trimming: 2 bases; J trimming: 5 bases; junction bases outside the gene matches: 10. The CDR3 has 17 residues. CDR1 is SGHAT, CDR2 FQNNGV, per germline. CDR3 DNA sequence: TGTGCCAGCAGCTTATGGGCCGGGACAGGGGGCTTCGACGAGCAGTACTTC. The encoded protein is CASSLWAGTGGFDEQYF. The entire variable domain, with the rest obtained from reference TRBV11-2 and TRBJ2-7, is as follows: EAGVAQSPRYKIIEKRQSVAFWCNPISGHATLYWYQQILGQGPKLLIQFQNNGVVDDSQLPKDRFSAERLKGVDSTLKIQPAKLEDSAVYLCASSLWAGTGGFDEQYFGPGTRLTVT.

This clone came up once. J is TRBJ2-5 and V is TRBV7-9; 11 bases match TRBD2. The CDR3 runs 16 residues. Unmatched junction bases numbered 5, after V lost 5 bases and J lost 0 bases. CDR1 is SEHNR, CDR2 FQNEAQ, per germline (reference sequence). CDR3 nucleotides: TGTGCCAGCAGCATGCTAGCGGGAGGAGACCAAGAGACCCAGTACTTC. Amino acids: CASSMLAGGDQETQYF.

V gene TRBV28 combines with J gene TRBJ2-1; TRBD1 or TRBD2 may be the D gene (6 bases each). Germline V gene sequence: CDR1 MDHEN, CDR2 SYDVKM. The V end lost 2 bases, the J end lost 6 bases, and 14 bases lay between the germline ends. The CDR3 consists of 15 residues. CDR3 amino acids: CASSLDSGASNEQFF. For the CDR3, the DNA is TGTGCCAGCAGTTTAGACTCGGGGGCTTCCAATGAGCAGTTCTTC.

J is TRBJ1-1 and V is TRBV19; D may be TRBD1 (5 bases). The germline V gene encodes CDR1 LNHDA and CDR2 SQIVND (reference sequence). Trimming cost V 4 bases and J 2 bases, with 11 bases left between them. The CDR3 is 14 amino acids. The CDR3 here is CASSTFGQNTEAFF. CDR3 sequence (DNA): TGTGCCAGTAGTACTTTCGGACAAAACACTGAAGCTTTCTTT.

The gene calls are TRBV11-2 and TRBJ2-1; 7 nucleotides match TRBD2. CDR1 is SGHAT, CDR2 FQNNGV, per germline. V was clipped by 5 bases and J by 1 base; unmatched bases: 8. CDR3 length: 16 residues. CDR3: CASSPISGRSYNEQFF. The CDR3 DNA reads TGTGCCAGCAGCCCCATTAGCGGGCGATCCTACAATGAGCAGTTCTTC.

The J gene is TRBJ1-3, the V gene TRBV19, with D unresolved. V was trimmed by 4 bases and J by 0 bases, leaving 22 bases between them. The CDR3 is 19 residues long. Germline values: CDR1 LNHDA, CDR2 SQIVND (reference sequence). The CDR3, as DNA: TGTGCCAGTAGTACAATCCCGCCCGACCTAGGGAGCTCTGGAAACACCATATATTTT. This codes for CASSTIPPDLGSSGNTIYF.

Turning to this clone: No conserved phenylalanine or tryptophan is present at the end of the CDR3, so a read error is the likely explanation. The DNA is left out, because the CDR3 cannot be placed on it with certainty; the CDR3 is given as TCRdb lists it. The chain is built from TRBV12-3 or TRBV12-4 and TRBJ1-6. The CDR3 comprises 8 residues, both ends counted. This CDR3 is CASSLTER.

This rearrangement joins TRBV5-1 to TRBJ2-3, with unresolved D. Trimming pared 4 bases from V and 1 base from J, leaving 13 bases between. The CDR3 has 15 amino acids. CDR1 and CDR2 (germline): SGHRS, YFSETQ. The CDR3 DNA reads as TGCGCCAGCAGCGCGCGTGGGGTAGGCACAGATACGCAGTATTTT. This translates into CASSARGVGTDTQYF.

This chain joins TRBV7-9 and TRBJ2-2; D uncertain. The germline V gene encodes CDR1 SEHNR and CDR2 FQNEAQ (reference sequence). CDR3 length: 15 amino acids. Trimming cost V 2 bases and J 5 bases, with 12 bases left between them. The CDR3 DNA reads as TGTGCCAGCAGCTTAAACTCTGTAGGGACCGGGGAGCTGTTTTTT. It specifies CASSLNSVGTGELFF. The full variable domain, its missing parts supplied by reference TRBV7-9 and TRBJ2-2, is DTGVSQNPRHKITKRGQNVTFRCDPISEHNRLYWYRQTLGQGPEFLTYFQNEAQLEKSRLLSDRFSAERPKGSFSTLEIQRTEQGDSAMYLCASSLNSVGTGELFFGEGSRLTVL.

The chain employs TRBV19 and TRBJ2-5; D not certain. CDR1 is LNHDA, CDR2 SQIVND, per germline (reference sequence). The CDR3 runs 11 residues. Trimming took 2 bases from V and 5 from J, leaving 3 bases between them. CDR3 in DNA: TGTGCCAGTAGTATACGGGAGACCCAGTACTTC. Protein product: CASSIRETQYF.